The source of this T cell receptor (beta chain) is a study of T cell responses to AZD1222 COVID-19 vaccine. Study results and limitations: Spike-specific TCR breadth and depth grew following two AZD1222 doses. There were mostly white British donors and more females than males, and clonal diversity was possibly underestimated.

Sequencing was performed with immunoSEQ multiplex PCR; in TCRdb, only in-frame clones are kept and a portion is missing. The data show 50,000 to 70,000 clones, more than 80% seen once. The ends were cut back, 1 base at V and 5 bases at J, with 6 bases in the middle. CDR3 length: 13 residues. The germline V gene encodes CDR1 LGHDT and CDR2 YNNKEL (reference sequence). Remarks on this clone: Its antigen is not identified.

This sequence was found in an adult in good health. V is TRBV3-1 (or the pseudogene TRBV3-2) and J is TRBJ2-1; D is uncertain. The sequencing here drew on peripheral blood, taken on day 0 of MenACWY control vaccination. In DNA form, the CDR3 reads TGTGCCAGCAGCCAAGGGACCAACAATGAGCAGTTCTTC. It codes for CASSQGTNNEQFF.